These 15 T cell receptor beta chains came from one sample sequenced in a study of OX40 agonist ivuxolimab in advanced cancers. Assay used: immunoSEQ multiplex PCR; TCRdb lists only in-frame clones, some missing. The repertoire holds some 110,000 clones, with 85% to 95% as singletons. This sample comprised CD4+ or CD8+ T cells sorted from blood, obtained in a trial of the OX40 agonist ivuxolimab. These receptors all stem from an adult with an advanced solid tumor such as melanoma, head and neck, liver or kidney cancer.

This clone was counted a single time. This sequence joins TRBV15 and TRBJ2-1; D possibly corresponds to TRBD1 (6 bases). The CDR3 contains 15 residues. Trimming left V 5 bases short and J 7 bases short, with 18 bases between. Germline V CDR1 and CDR2: LNHNV, YYDKDF (reference sequence). The CDR3 loop is CATSEGGAKLNEQFF. The CDR3 DNA sequence: TGTGCCACCAGCGAAGGGGGAGCAAAGCTGAATGAGCAGTTCTTC.

The J gene is TRBJ2-1, the V gene TRBV27, with TRBD2 as a possible D gene (5 bases). Looked up from germline, CDR1 is MNHEY and CDR2 is SMNVEV (reference sequence). The CDR3 has 16 amino acids. V was pared by 0 bases and J by 3 bases, with 12 bases between. CDR3 sequence: CASSLSTGIGYNEQFF. The CDR3 DNA follows: TGTGCCAGCAGTTTATCAACCGGGATAGGCTACAATGAGCAGTTCTTC.

With regard to this clone: At the DNA level, this CDR3 is encoded by other sequences in the same sample as well. The rearrangement joins TRBV4-3 to TRBJ2-3; 9 bases line up with TRBD2. Germline-derived CDR1 and CDR2 are LGHNA and YSLEER. Trimming took 4 bases from V and 6 from J; bases not matched to a gene: 2. There are 13 residues in the CDR3. CDR3 residues: CASSRGLADTQYF. The CDR3 coding sequence is TGCGCCAGCAGCCGAGGACTAGCGGATACGCAGTATTTT.

This chain connects TRBV5-1 to TRBJ2-5; 10 nucleotides align to TRBD2. The CDR3 covers 16 residues. J was trimmed by 5 bases and V by 2 bases; bases with no gene match: 9. CDR1 is SGHRS, CDR2 YFSETQ, per germline. The CDR3 region has the DNA TGCGCCAGCAGCTTTTTACTAGCGGGGACCGCGGAGACCCAGTACTTC. This sequence encodes CASSFLLAGTAETQYF.

The V and J genes are TRBV28 and TRBJ2-1, with D perhaps TRBD1 or TRBD2 (5 bases each). Between the trimmed V and J ends, which lost 3 bases and 2 bases, there was a span of 11 bases. The CDR3 is 15 amino acids. Germline V gene sequence: CDR1 MDHEN, CDR2 SYDVKM. CDR3 residues: CASSFATGPYNEQFF. Here the CDR3 DNA reads TGTGCCAGCAGTTTCGCGACGGGGCCCTACAATGAGCAGTTCTTC.

This chain uses TRBV6-5 with TRBJ2-3; D not resolved. Germline loops: CDR1 MNHEY, CDR2 SVGAGI. V lost 0 bases and J 4 bases, leaving 14 bases between the germline ends. This CDR3 is 16 amino acids long. This CDR3 reads CASSYSNRLVPDTQYF. The DNA of the CDR3 is TGTGCCAGCAGTTACTCGAATCGTTTGGTTCCAGATACGCAGTATTTT.

V is TRBV28 and J is TRBJ2-1, with 8 nucleotides matching TRBD1. This CDR3 is 16 amino acids long. CDR1 is MDHEN, CDR2 SYDVKM, per germline. After removal of 1 base from V and 6 bases from J, the junction contained 8 bases not matched to a gene. The CDR3 reads CASSLSGGGLGNEQFF. CDR3 sequence (DNA): TGTGCCAGCAGTTTATCAGGGGGCGGATTGGGCAATGAGCAGTTCTTC.

This sequence joins TRBV10-3 and TRBJ2-1, with D maybe TRBD1 (6 bases). V was clipped by 1 base and J by 0 bases, with 25 bases between them. This CDR3 is 21 amino acids long. Germline V lookup: CDR1 ENHRY, CDR2 SYGVKD. The CDR3 protein is CAISELTFAQGLLSSYNEQFF. DNA for the CDR3: TGTGCCATCAGTGAGTTAACCTTTGCCCAGGGGCTCCTTAGCTCCTACAATGAGCAGTTCTTC.

This rearrangement joins TRBV28 to TRBJ1-4; D is ambiguous. The CDR3 is 13 residues long. Germline V gene data show CDR1 as MDHEN and CDR2 as SYDVKM. The V end lost 4 bases, the J end lost 7 bases, and 10 bases lay between the germline ends. CDR3 bases: TGTGCCAGCAGTTCCGGATTGGGTGAAAAACTGTTTTTT. Translating gives CASSSGLGEKLFF. The full variable domain, rest sourced from reference TRBV28 and TRBJ1-4, is DVKVTQSSRYLVKRTGEKVFLECVQDMDHENMFWYRQDPGLGLRLIYFSYDVKMKEKGDIPEGYSVSREKKERFSLILESASTNQTSMYLCASSSGLGEKLFFGSGTQLSVL.

The chain recombines TRBV15 with TRBJ1-3; D is ambiguous. CDR1 LNHNV and CDR2 YYDKDF come from the germline V gene (reference sequence). The length of the CDR3 is 18 residues. V was trimmed by 3 bases and J by 0 bases, leaving 18 bases between them. In nucleotides, the CDR3 is TGTGCCACCAGCAGGACTTTGGTTACAGCTGCCTCTGGAAACACCATATATTTT. This sequence encodes CATSRTLVTAASGNTIYF.

The genes are TRBV28 and TRBJ2-7; 10 positions match TRBD1. In germline, CDR1 is MDHEN, CDR2 SYDVKM. With V trimmed by 8 bases and J by 4 bases, 11 bases remained unmatched. The CDR3 extends over 15 amino acids. CDR3 residues: CASYAVGTGAYEQYF. CDR3 bases: TGTGCCAGCTACGCTGTGGGGACAGGGGCATACGAGCAGTACTTC.

V is TRBV20-1 and J is TRBJ2-7, with D unresolved. Germline CDR1 and CDR2: DFQATT and SNEGSKA (reference sequence). Trimming removed 5 bases at V and 4 bases at J, with 6 bases between. The CDR3 totals 10 residues. As DNA, the CDR3 is TGCAGTGCTCCTACATACGAGCAGTACTTC. This codes for CSAPTYEQYF.

Regarding this clone: This CDR3 is also generated by other DNA sequences in the sample. V and J are TRBV11-2 and TRBJ2-7; TRBD1 matches 9 bases. CDR1 and CDR2 from the germline V gene are SGHAT and FQNNGV. V lost 3 bases, J lost 0 bases, and 3 bases stayed unmatched. The CDR3 extends over 15 amino acids. The CDR3 nucleotides are TGTGCCAGCAGCTTTGGGACAGGGCACTCCTACGAGCAGTACTTC. This gives the protein CASSFGTGHSYEQYF.

CDR3 sequence (DNA): TGTGCCAGTAGTCCCGACAGGGGGCGCGGGACTGAAGCTTTCTTT. Translating it yields CASSPDRGRGTEAFF. J is TRBJ1-1 and V is TRBV19; 10 bases are shared with TRBD1. CDR1 is LNHDA and CDR2 is SQIVND in the germline V gene (reference sequence). V lost 5 bases to trimming and J lost 5 bases; unmatched junction nucleotides: 8. The CDR3 covers 15 residues.

V gene TRBV19 combines with J gene TRBJ2-1; D gene ambiguous. The length of the CDR3 is 13 residues. V shed 4 bases and J shed 8 bases, with 12 bases lying between them. The germline V gene encodes CDR1 LNHDA and CDR2 SQIVND (reference sequence). The CDR3 reads CASSKGISDEQFF. CDR3 nucleotides: TGTGCCAGTAGTAAGGGAATTTCGGATGAGCAGTTCTTC.